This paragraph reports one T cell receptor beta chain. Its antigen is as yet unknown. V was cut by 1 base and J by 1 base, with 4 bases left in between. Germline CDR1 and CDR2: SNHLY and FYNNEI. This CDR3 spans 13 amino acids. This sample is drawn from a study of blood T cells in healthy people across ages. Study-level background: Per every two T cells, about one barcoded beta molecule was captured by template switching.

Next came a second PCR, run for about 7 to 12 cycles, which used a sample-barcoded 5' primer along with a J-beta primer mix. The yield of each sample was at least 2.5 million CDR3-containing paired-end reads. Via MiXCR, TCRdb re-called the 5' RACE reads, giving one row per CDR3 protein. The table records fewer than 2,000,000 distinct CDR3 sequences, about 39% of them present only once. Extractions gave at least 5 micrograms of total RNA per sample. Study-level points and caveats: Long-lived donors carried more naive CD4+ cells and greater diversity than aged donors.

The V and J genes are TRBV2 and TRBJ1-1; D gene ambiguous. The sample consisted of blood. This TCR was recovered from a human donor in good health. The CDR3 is CASSEDANTEAFF. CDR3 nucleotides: TGTGCCAGCAGTGAAGATGCGAACACTGAAGCTTTCTTT.